Listed here are 20 T cell receptor beta chains from one sample, sequenced in a study of T cell responses to AZD1222 COVID-19 vaccine. Produced via immunoSEQ multiplex PCR; TCRdb's table is partial and in-frame only. Of 95,000 to 150,000 clones in the sample, 75% to 90% were seen once. This sample comprised peripheral blood, obtained on day 0 of AZD1222 vaccination. These receptors came from an adult in good health.

The V gene is TRBV19, the J gene TRBJ2-5, with a possible D match to TRBD1 (5 bases). CDR1 LNHDA and CDR2 SQIVND come from the germline V gene (reference sequence). Deletions cut 7 bases from V and 4 bases from J, with 16 bases between. The CDR3 length is 14 residues. CDR3 residues: CASKRTRATETQYF. For the CDR3, the DNA is TGTGCCAGTAAGAGGACCAGGGCTACAGAGACCCAGTACTTC.

This chain joins TRBV27 and TRBJ1-4; D is possibly TRBD1 (5 bases). Germline CDR1 is MNHEY and CDR2 is SMNVEV (reference sequence). Trimming shortened V by 7 bases and J by 0 bases, and 18 bases separated the two germline ends. This CDR3 is 17 amino acids long. This chain's CDR3 is CASTPGPGEATNEKLFF. In DNA, the CDR3 is TGTGCCAGCACCCCCGGTCCGGGGGAAGCAACTAATGAAAAACTGTTTTTT.

This chain's CDR3 is CASSPRVGLRKLFF. CDR3 in DNA: TGTGCCAGCAGCCCTCGGGTAGGGCTGAGAAAACTGTTTTTT. The chain links TRBV7-9 to TRBJ1-4; D call uncertain. The length of the CDR3 is 14 residues. Per the germline V gene, CDR1 is SEHNR and CDR2 is FQNEAQ (reference sequence). V lost 5 bases and J 10 bases, leaving 17 bases between the germline ends.

Regarding this clone: Sequence at one end of the junction differs from germline and may be a read error. The rearrangement uses TRBV10-2 and TRBJ1-1; the D gene is possibly TRBD1 (6 bases). This CDR3 spans 11 amino acids. The germline gives CDR1 WSHSY, CDR2 SAAADI. The CDR3 nucleotides read TGCGCCAGCAGGGGGGGACACCTTGAGGTCTTT. It is translated as CASRGGHLEVF.

This sequence joins TRBV5-1 and TRBJ2-5, with a possible D match to TRBD1 (5 bases). V was pared by 0 bases and J by 3 bases, with 15 bases between. The CDR3 covers 16 residues. Germline V lookup: CDR1 SGHRS, CDR2 YFSETQ. This CDR3 reads CASSLGAGPREETQYF. CDR3 nucleotides: TGCGCCAGCAGCTTGGGGGCCGGGCCCAGGGAAGAGACCCAGTACTTC.

This chain's CDR3 is CASSIRPGQTTAYTF. The CDR3 DNA sequence: TGTGCCAGTAGTATAAGGCCGGGACAGACGACCGCCTACACCTTC. The chain recombines TRBV19 with TRBJ1-2, with 7 nucleotides matching TRBD1. After removal of 2 bases from V and 10 bases from J, the junction contained 13 bases not matched to a gene. The germline gives CDR1 LNHDA, CDR2 SQIVND (reference sequence). The CDR3 consists of 15 residues.

The CDR3 reads CASSYGGQRGYGYTF. As DNA, the CDR3 is TGTGCCAGCAGTTACGGGGGACAGAGGGGCTATGGCTACACCTTC. V usage is TRBV6-5 and J usage is TRBJ1-2; 7 nucleotides agree with TRBD1. The CDR3 has 15 amino acids. Looked up from germline, CDR1 is MNHEY and CDR2 is SVGAGI. V was clipped by 2 bases and J by 4 bases; unmatched bases: 7.

The J gene is TRBJ2-7, the V gene TRBV7-2, with D maybe TRBD1 (5 bases). CDR1 is SGHTA and CDR2 is FQGNSA in the germline V gene. The CDR3 is 13 amino acids. V was trimmed by 7 bases and J by 1 base, leaving 11 bases between them. The CDR3 DNA follows: TGTGCCAGCACCCGAACAGGTTCCTACGAGCAGTACTTC. Translated, it gives CASTRTGSYEQYF.

V and J are TRBV6-5 and TRBJ1-2, with 9 bases matching TRBD1. V lost 2 bases, J lost 4 bases, and 5 bases stayed unmatched. The germline gives CDR1 MNHEY, CDR2 SVGAGI. The CDR3 sequence is 15 residues long. CDR3 amino acids: CASSYVQGAGYGYTF. In nucleotides, the CDR3 is TGTGCCAGCAGTTACGTACAGGGGGCTGGCTATGGCTACACCTTC.

V usage is TRBV5-1 and J usage is TRBJ2-7; possible D gene TRBD2, 6 bases. This CDR3 comprises 14 residues. The V gene's germline CDR1 is SGHRS and CDR2 YFSETQ. V was clipped by 3 bases and J by 0 bases, with 10 bases between them. CDR3 DNA sequence: TGCGCCAGCAGCTCGACCGGGAGCTCCTACGAGCAGTACTTC. It encodes CASSSTGSSYEQYF.

In its sample, this clone was seen once. The chain recombines TRBV19 with TRBJ1-2; D uncertain. The CDR3 runs 17 residues. Trimming pared 5 bases from V and 3 bases from J, leaving 22 bases between. Looked up from germline, CDR1 is LNHDA and CDR2 is SQIVND (reference sequence). CDR3 DNA sequence: TGTGCCAGTAGTTCCCGGAGAGCTGGGGAAGGACACTATGGCTACACCTTC. Its protein product is CASSSRRAGEGHYGYTF. The complete variable domain, with remaining parts taken from reference TRBV19 and TRBJ1-2, reads DGGITQSPKYLFRKEGQNVTLSCEQNLNHDAMYWYRQDPGQGLRLIYYSQIVNDFQKGDIAEGYSVSREKKESFPLTVTSAQKNPTAFYLCASSSRRAGEGHYGYTFGSGTRLTVV.

The chain uses TRBV7-3 and TRBJ2-4; no clear D gene. Looked up from germline, CDR1 is SGHTA and CDR2 is FQGTGA. The CDR3 has 16 amino acids. The germline V and J ends were trimmed by 5 bases and 1 base, with 15 bases remaining between them. Written as DNA, the CDR3 is TGTGCCAGCAGCCCAACTATTGGCGTCGCCAAAAACATTCAGTACTTC. Its translation is CASSPTIGVAKNIQYF. Combining the CDR3 with reference TRBV7-3 and TRBJ2-4 gives the whole variable domain GAGVSQTPSNKVTEKGKYVELRCDPISGHTALYWYRQSLGQGPEFLIYFQGTGAADDSGLPNDRFFAVRPEGSVSTLKIQRTERGDSAVYLCASSPTIGVAKNIQYFGAGTRLSVL.

The chain has TRBV3-1 (or the pseudogene TRBV3-2) and TRBJ2-7, with 12 bases aligning to TRBD1. This CDR3 is 17 amino acids long. The V segment lost 4 bases and the J segment 3 bases; nucleotides outside the gene matches: 10. In germline, CDR1 is LGHDT, CDR2 YNNKEL (reference sequence). This chain's CDR3 is CASSPAGTGGSFYEQYF. Written as DNA, the CDR3 is TGTGCCAGCAGCCCTGCCGGGACAGGGGGCTCTTTCTACGAGCAGTACTTC.

The V gene is TRBV4-1, the J gene TRBJ1-1; D unclear. Deletions cut 4 bases from V and 6 bases from J, with 12 bases between. Germline V lookup: CDR1 MGHRA, CDR2 YSYEKL. This CDR3 has 13 amino acids. The CDR3 spells CASSLSLGPEAFF. The CDR3 DNA follows: TGCGCCAGCAGCCTTAGCCTCGGTCCTGAAGCTTTCTTT.

The CDR3 sequence is CASSDSVGNQPQHF. Here the CDR3 DNA reads TGTGCCAGCAGTGATTCCGTCGGCAATCAGCCCCAGCATTTT. The chain is built from TRBV2 and TRBJ1-5; no clear D gene. The CDR3 length is 14 residues. In germline, CDR1 is SNHLY, CDR2 FYNNEI. Trimming shortened V by 3 bases and J by 2 bases, and 8 bases separated the two germline ends.

The chain combines TRBV29-1 with TRBJ2-1; 10 bases agree with TRBD2. The CDR3 covers 15 residues. CDR1 SQVTM and CDR2 ANQGSEA come from the germline V gene. The V segment lost 7 bases and the J segment 2 bases; nucleotides outside the gene matches: 8. CDR3 in amino acids: CSAREGTSAYNEQFF. CDR3 DNA: TGCAGCGCCAGAGAGGGGACTAGCGCCTACAATGAGCAGTTCTTC.

This chain uses TRBV2 with TRBJ2-4; a possible D gene is TRBD2 (6 bases). Germline values: CDR1 SNHLY, CDR2 FYNNEI. V was pared by 8 bases and J by 0 bases, with 14 bases between. The CDR3 length is 15 residues. CDR3 sequence (DNA): TGTGCCAGCCGGGGGACCGAGCTAGCCAAAAACATTCAGTACTTC. Translating it yields CASRGTELAKNIQYF.

The rearrangement uses TRBV7-6 and TRBJ1-4, with 7 bases matching TRBD1. The CDR3 is made up of 15 amino acids. Germline V gene data show CDR1 as SGHVS and CDR2 as FNYEAQ. V dropped 5 bases and J dropped 2; count of bases not matched to a gene: 5. CDR3 DNA: TGTGCCAGCAGCGCGACACAGGGGACTAATGAAAAACTGTTTTTT. Translating it yields CASSATQGTNEKLFF.

The chain carries TRBV7-8 and TRBJ2-6; D uncertain. V was pared by 5 bases and J by 0 bases, with 11 bases between. CDR3 size: 16 residues. Germline loops: CDR1 SGHVS, CDR2 FQNEAQ. CDR3 protein: CASSPARPSGANVLTF. The CDR3 nucleotides read TGTGCCAGCAGCCCAGCGCGGCCCTCTGGGGCCAACGTCCTGACTTTC.

The chain uses TRBV29-1 and TRBJ2-7, with D perhaps TRBD1 or TRBD2 (7 bases each). The V gene lost 4 bases and the J gene lost 7 bases, with 23 bases spanning the gap. Germline CDR1 and CDR2: SQVTM and ANQGSEA. The CDR3 loop spans 15 amino acids. CDR3 bases: TGCAGCGTTGTTCGGCGGGGAGGGGGCTCTACGGAGCAGTACTTC. Amino acids: CSVVRRGGGSTEQYF.